This T cell receptor beta chain was identified during a study of cytomegalovirus exposure and HLA in healthy donors. Study-wide results and caveats: Sequencing had likely introduced a cluster of highly shared sequence variants as an artifact. Roughly uniform depth of sequencing across donors was assumed in presence/absence analyses.

Concerning this clone itself: The antigen remains undetermined. Other DNA sequences within the sample encode an identical CDR3.

Germline CDR1 SGDLS, CDR2 YYNGEE. With 2 bases clipped from V and 4 bases from J, the junction kept 4 bases outside the gene matches. This CDR3 is built from 14 residues. In nominal health when sampled, donors likely had unrecorded immune exposures nonetheless. The PCR made use of 60 Vbeta and 13 Jbeta primers. Profiled with immunoSEQ multiplex PCR; TCRdb holds only in-frame clones, not every one. This sample carries about 120,000 clones, about 8.6% of them seen once, and the ten largest clones take 5.5% to 7.5%. Material: PBMCs. The TCR sequence derives from a woman between 40 and 50 years old in good health and CMV-seropositive. V is TRBV9 and J is TRBJ1-1; 8 bases fit TRBD1. The CDR3 loop reads CASSVQGAGTEAFF. The CDR3 DNA follows: TGTGCCAGCAGCGTTCAGGGGGCCGGCACTGAAGCTTTCTTT.